Sequencing of this T cell receptor beta chain was carried out in a study of graft-versus-host responses after intestinal transplantation (dated by TCRdb to about 2021). In the study overall: The transplants that recipients received were multivisceral, liver-intestinal, or isolated intestinal. After intestinal transplantation, graft-versus-host and host-versus-graft alloreactive T cell clones in the graft, circulation and bone marrow were tracked using bulk TCR-beta CDR3 sequencing. The cohort enrolled under 25 intestinal transplant recipients including one retransplant, and 3 patients lacking pretransplant specimens were excluded. Rather than going through the commercial service, samples from three later patients were sequenced in-house on an Illumina MiSeq and processed with MiXCR. A peak of at least 4% donor T cells among recipient peripheral blood mononuclear cells was the definition used for donor T cell macrochimerism. Alloreactive clones were identified by sequencing pre-transplant mixed lymphocyte reaction products and comparing these products with unstimulated pre-transplant donor and recipient T cells. Anti-thymocyte globulin induction was given to all recipients, followed by maintenance tacrolimus and steroids for roughly 3 years.

This sample's time point label indicates: cells obtained before transplantation from donor or recipient. CD3+CD4+ and CD3+CD8+ populations were FACS-sorted from unstimulated pre-transplant donor and recipient cells taken from spleen or lymph nodes. Beyond this particular receptor, the publication reports: The conclusions were limited by the relatively low number and heterogeneity of the intestinal transplant patients. GvH clones were found in recipient bone marrow, and some of the GvH clones appeared earlier in ileal mucosa or blood, which is consistent with an intestinal mucosal origin. Patients with donor T cell macrochimerism had high GvH to HvG T cell clonal ratios in their allografts. Early after transplant, declines in HvG clones were associated with peak levels of circulating GvH clones.

The library was obtained by the immunoSEQ multiplex PCR assay. For most patients, genomic DNA was isolated with the Qiagen DNeasy Blood and Tissue Kit and shipped frozen to Adaptive Biotechnologies for TCR sequencing. For most patients, genomic DNA was subjected to high-throughput TCR-beta CDR3 sequencing by Adaptive Biotechnologies. Processing in the source paper ran as follows. Adaptive's ImmunoSEQ software was the source of the TCR sequencing data for roughly 19 patients, while a few other patients were processed with MiXCR and VDJtools. CD4 versus CD8 sorting errors were corrected by removing sequences found in both subsets at a frequency ratio below 5:1. CDR3 nucleotide sequences shared between donor and recipient were removed because the origin of such sequences could not be assigned. Alloreactive clones required at least 2-fold expansion over unstimulated cells and minimum CFSE-low frequency of 0.002% (template counts) or 0.001% (read counts). Clones were considered mappable if detected in sequenced pre-transplant spleen, lymph node, or MLR CFSE-low populations of the donor or recipient. Cumulative frequency of alloreactive clones was calculated as a percentage of all sequences weighted by copy number. The clones in this table, taken by TCRdb from immuneACCESS, are in-frame only. Not every clone is retained; where verified, under half of the shortfall comes from an unresolved V gene, and the cause of the rest is unknown. That table supplies the V and J calls and clone size; D and trimming were determined from the DNA. The sample data list some 50,000 clones, and around 85% of these were observed just once. The ten top clones hold roughly 0.45% of the sample.

This clone turned up a few times. There is no known antigen for this receptor. Qualities for individual bases were not recorded, and no much larger clone is one base off. CDR1 SGHRS and CDR2 YFSETQ are derived from the germline V gene. The CDR3 goes from the cysteine to the phenylalanine over 16 residues. Just CDR3 DNA is preserved here, 48 bases in frame from base 1. Germline trimming amounts to 0 bases on V and 5 bases on J, with 6 as the count of junction bases outside the gene matches. This sample comprised unstimulated CD4+ T cells sorted from spleen or lymph node cells, obtained before transplant. This receptor was identified in a human donor who was the organ donor for an intestinal transplant. This chain is built from TRBV5-1 and TRBJ2-2; TRBD2 fits 8 bases in the junction. At the DNA level, the sequence is TGCGCCAGCAGCTTGGAGGTAGCGGGGTTTACCGGGGAGCTGTTTTTT. Its amino acids are CASSLEVAGFTGELFF.